The T cell receptor (beta chain) under discussion was sequenced for a study of control samples from healthy donors and cancer patients. The V end was cut by 4 bases, the J end by 0 bases, with 6 bases between. The CDR3 is 13 amino acids. Per germline, CDR1 MDHEN and CDR2 SYDVKM. TCRdb's copy holds only in-frame clones and misses some; the assay was immunoSEQ multiplex PCR. Found here are 100,000 to 150,000 clones, around 90% of them singletons; the top ten hold about 8.7%. The chain uses TRBV28 and TRBJ1-2; no reliable D call. Sequenced material: blood. This receptor was taken from a middle-aged man in good health. The CDR3: CASSWGANYGYTF. CDR3 sequence (DNA): TGTGCCAGCAGTTGGGGAGCTAACTATGGCTACACCTTC.